This T cell receptor beta chain was identified in a study of metastatic and nonmetastatic thyroid tumors. Background on the study: Comparative analysis of repertoires was undertaken across blood and tumor or nodule tissue obtained from malignant and benign thyroid patients.

This clone was recorded at least ten times. Thyroid surgery took place with no prior treatment in any patient. The CDR3 has 14 residues. Trimming took off 2 bases at V and 0 bases at J, with 5 bases between the two ends. In the authors' workflow: Built for papillary thyroid cancer, a distant-metastasis classifier drew on CDR3 differences across clinicopathological groups. TCRdb re-processed the PCR reads through MiXCR. The V and J calls were determined by TCRdb, not by the authors. Of around 34,000 clones in the sample, about a fifth were seen once. The specimen was tumor tissue. The TCR sequence derives from a male donor with papillary thyroid cancer or a benign thyroid nodule (not recorded which). Some clones in this sample may be carry-over from other donors' samples. This chain links TRBV12-3 or TRBV12-4 with TRBJ1-3, with no clear D. In DNA, the CDR3 is TGTGCCAGCAGTTTATCAAGCTCTGGAAACACCATATATTTT. Translation gives CASSLSSSGNTIYF.